Listed below are T cell receptor beta chains from one sample, sequenced in a study of blood T cell repertoires in COVID-19. TCRdb's table, derived via immunoSEQ multiplex PCR, lists solely in-frame clones and lacks some. The sample holds 300,000 to 450,000 clones; around 89% are singletons and the top ten take 1.2%. Sequences were obtained from PBMCs or T cells enriched from blood (not recorded which). Receptors originate from a woman under 30 who had recovered from COVID-19. CDR3s leave out the opening cysteine and the closing phenylalanine or tryptophan.

v_gene: TRBV7-3
len: 13
CDR3aa: ASSLTSGRGNEQF

v_gene: TRBV10-1
len: 13
CDR3aa: ASRAGTDNTGELF

v_gene: TRBV7-9
len: 15
CDR3aa: ASSLAHGQGFYNEQF

v_gene: TRBV7-8
len: 12
CDR3aa: ASSLVGGHNEQF

v_gene: TRBV11-3
len: 14
CDR3aa: ASSTSGGARTGELF

v_gene: TRBV4-1
len: 12
CDR3aa: ASSQEEVMAALH

v_gene: TRBV4-1
len: 10
CDR3aa: ASSQSDYGYT

v_gene: TRBV7-9
len: 13
CDR3aa: ASSRTDRGVAEAF

v_gene: TRBV6-1
len: 12
CDR3aa: ASSEGGANEKLF

v_gene: TRBV27
len: 13
CDR3aa: ASSPRQGWGEKLF

v_gene: TRBV16
len: 11
CDR3aa: ASSRGGVTEAF

v_gene: TRBV7-9
len: 14
CDR3aa: ASSLGRTGGFGELF

v_gene: TRBV11-1
len: 10
CDR3aa: ASSSGGYEQY

v_gene: TRBV7-8
len: 11
CDR3aa: ASSPSSVQPQH

v_gene: TRBV6-2/TRBV6-3
len: 15
CDR3aa: ASSSFEGDRRPYEQY

v_gene: TRBV27
len: 14
CDR3aa: ASSSTGGRENTEAF